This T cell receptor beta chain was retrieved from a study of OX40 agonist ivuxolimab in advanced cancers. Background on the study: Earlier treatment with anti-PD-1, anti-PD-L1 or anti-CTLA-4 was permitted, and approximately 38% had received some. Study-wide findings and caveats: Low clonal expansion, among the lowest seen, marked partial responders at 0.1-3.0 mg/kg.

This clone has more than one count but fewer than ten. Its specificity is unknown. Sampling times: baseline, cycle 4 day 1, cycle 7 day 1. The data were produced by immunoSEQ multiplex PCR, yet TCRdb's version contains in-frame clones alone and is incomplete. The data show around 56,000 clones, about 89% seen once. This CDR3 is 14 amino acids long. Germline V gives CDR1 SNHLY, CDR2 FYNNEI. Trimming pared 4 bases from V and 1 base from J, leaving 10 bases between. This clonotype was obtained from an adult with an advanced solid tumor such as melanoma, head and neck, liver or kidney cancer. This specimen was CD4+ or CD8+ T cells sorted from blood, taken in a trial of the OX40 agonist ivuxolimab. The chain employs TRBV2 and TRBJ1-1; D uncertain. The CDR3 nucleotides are TGTGCCAGCAGTGCCTCGCCATCGAACACTGAAGCTTTCTTT. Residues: CASSASPSNTEAFF.